This is a list of T cell receptor beta chains from one sample in a study of T cell responses to AZD1222 COVID-19 vaccine. Libraries were prepared by immunoSEQ multiplex PCR; TCRdb keeps only in-frame clonotypes and omits some of them. The repertoire has roughly 72,000 clones, roughly 85% of them found once; the top ten carry around 20%. This sample comprised peripheral blood, obtained on day 0 of AZD1222 vaccination. The receptors come from an adult in good health. CDR3s include the opening cysteine and the closing phenylalanine or tryptophan. The D gene is left open where the match is weak. A clone size is listed for some rows: how often the clone was seen (once, few, many), or a class if it is expanded.

CDR3 protein | CDR3 DNA | J gene | V gene | D gene | clone size
CSARGGYEQYF | TGCAGTGCTAGAGGTGGCTACGAGCAGTACTTC | TRBJ2-7 | TRBV20-1 | - | -
CASSSPLEAFF | TGTGCCAGCAGCTCCCCCCTGGAAGCTTTCTTT | TRBJ1-1 | TRBV11-2 | - | -
CASSTPRGGANTEAFF | TGTGCCAGCAGCACCCCCCGAGGGGGGGCCAACACTGAAGCTTTCTTT | TRBJ1-1 | TRBV7-8 | - | -
CASSFFTTSGATDTQYF | TGCGCCAGCAGCTTTTTCACCACTAGCGGGGCCACAGATACGCAGTATTTT | TRBJ2-3 | TRBV5-1 | TRBD2 | -
CATSRDRPDRGETQYF | TGTGCCACCAGCAGAGATCGCCCGGACCGAGGGGAGACCCAGTACTTC | TRBJ2-5 | TRBV15 | - | -
CAISGNTGELFF | TGTGCCATCAGTGGTAACACCGGGGAGCTGTTTTTT | TRBJ2-2 | TRBV10-3 | - | -
CAWSRISEKLFF | TGTGCCTGGAGCCGAATATCTGAAAAACTGTTTTTT | TRBJ1-4 | TRBV30 | - | few
CASSQGTGHSNQPQHF | TGTGCCAGCAGCCAAGGGACAGGTCATAGCAATCAGCCCCAGCATTTT | TRBJ1-5 | TRBV3-1/TRBV3-2 | TRBD1 | -
CASSSPQNTQYF | TGTGCCAGCAGCTCCCCGCAGAATACGCAGTATTTT | TRBJ2-3 | TRBV7-2 | - | -
CASSPPGTGNTEAFF | TGTGCCAGCAGCCCCCCTGGTACGGGTAACACTGAAGCTTTCTTT | TRBJ1-1 | TRBV5-5 | - | -
CATGQADRGGYTF | TGTGCCACCGGACAGGCCGACCGAGGGGGCTACACCTTC | TRBJ1-2 | TRBV6-5 | TRBD1 | -
CASSFAGRGEQYF | TGTGCCAGCAGTTTTGCGGGGCGGGGCGAGCAGTACTTC | TRBJ2-7 | TRBV12-3/TRBV12-4 | - | -
CSVVRFRGAFF | TGCAGCGTTGTTAGATTTAGGGGGGCTTTCTTT | TRBJ1-1 | TRBV29-1 | - | -
CASSERYEQYF | TGTGCCAGCAGTGAACGCTACGAGCAGTACTTC | TRBJ2-7 | TRBV25-1 | - | -
CASSFGGGRWDEQFF | TGTGCCAGCAGCTTCGGCGGAGGGCGTTGGGATGAGCAGTTCTTC | TRBJ2-1 | TRBV7-9 | - | -
CASSGGQGNPSTDTQYF | TGTGCCAGCAGCGGGGGACAGGGGAACCCTAGCACAGATACGCAGTATTTT | TRBJ2-3 | TRBV11-3 | TRBD1 | -
CASSGLVNTGELFF | TGTGCCAGCAGCGGTTTAGTGAACACCGGGGAGCTGTTTTTT | TRBJ2-2 | TRBV9 | - | -
CASSYSRVYEQYF | TGTGCCAGCAGTTACTCGAGGGTATACGAGCAGTACTTC | TRBJ2-7 | TRBV6-5 | - | -
CASTLNRQGWNEQFF | TGTGCCAGCACCTTAAATAGACAGGGATGGAATGAGCAGTTCTTC | TRBJ2-1 | TRBV7-2 | TRBD1 | -
CASIIDRANTEAFF | TGTGCCAGCATTATTGACAGGGCGAACACTGAAGCTTTCTTT | TRBJ1-1 | TRBV2 | TRBD1 | -
CASSSGLSYTF | TGTGCCAGCAGTTCAGGGCTAAGCTACACCTTC | TRBJ1-2 | TRBV6-5 | - | -
CASSRDREEPQHF | TGTGCCAGCAGTAGGGACAGAGAAGAGCCCCAGCATTTT | TRBJ1-5 | TRBV6-2/TRBV6-3 | TRBD1 | -
CASSQLTPGLAGGPHEQYF | TGCGCCAGCAGTCAATTGACCCCGGGACTAGCGGGAGGGCCCCACGAGCAGTACTTC | TRBJ2-7 | TRBV23-1 | TRBD2 | -
CANSSVEETQYF | TGTGCCAACTCTAGCGTTGAGGAGACCCAGTACTTC | TRBJ2-5 | TRBV2 | - | -
CASTQGSHLGYTF | TGTGCCAGCACACAAGGGAGCCACCTTGGCTACACCTTC | TRBJ1-2 | TRBV2 | - | -
CASRGQAGASNEQFF | TGCGCCAGCAGAGGACAGGCCGGGGCTTCCAATGAGCAGTTCTTC | TRBJ2-1 | TRBV4-1 | TRBD1 | once
CASSTGTGRQPQHF | TGTGCCAGCAGCACCGGGACAGGGCGCCAGCCCCAGCATTTT | TRBJ1-5 | TRBV3-1/TRBV3-2 | TRBD1 | -
CASTPTGAYEQYF | TGCGCCAGCACCCCGACAGGGGCCTACGAGCAGTACTTC | TRBJ2-7 | TRBV5-1 | TRBD1 | -
CASRVEDQPQHF | TGTGCCAGCAGGGTCGAGGATCAGCCCCAGCATTTT | TRBJ1-5 | TRBV28 | - | -
CASSWDREYEQYF | TGTGCCAGCAGCTGGGACAGGGAATACGAGCAGTACTTC | TRBJ2-7 | TRBV11-2 | TRBD1 | -
CASSPTGGQRLYETQYF | TGCGCCAGCAGCCCGACAGGGGGACAGCGGCTCTATGAGACCCAGTACTTC | TRBJ2-5 | TRBV5-1 | TRBD1 | -
CASERTGTGAGEQYF | TGTGCCAGCGAACGGACCGGGACAGGGGCGGGGGAGCAGTACTTC | TRBJ2-7 | TRBV27 | TRBD1 | -
CAISESSGRSGGELFF | TGTGCCATCAGTGAGTCAAGCGGGAGGTCGGGCGGGGAGCTGTTTTTT | TRBJ2-2 | TRBV10-3 | TRBD2 | -
CASNKRGANIQYF | TGTGCCAGCAACAAAAGGGGAGCAAACATTCAGTACTTC | TRBJ2-4 | TRBV6-5 | - | -
CAWSFDRPNSPLHF | TGTGCCTGGAGCTTCGACAGACCTAATTCACCCCTCCACTTT | TRBJ1-6 | TRBV30 | - | -
CASSWDSGNTEAFF | TGTGCCAGCAGCTGGGACAGCGGGAACACTGAAGCTTTCTTT | TRBJ1-1 | TRBV27 | TRBD1 | few
CSGRDDLNYGYTF | TGCAGCGGGCGGGACGACCTTAACTATGGCTACACCTTC | TRBJ1-2 | TRBV29-1 | - | few
CASSYSGTGSSYEQYF | TGTGCCAGCAGTTATTCCGGGACAGGGAGCTCCTACGAGCAGTACTTC | TRBJ2-7 | TRBV6-5 | TRBD1 | -
CASSPWGRDTQYF | TGTGCCAGCAGCCCGTGGGGGAGAGATACGCAGTATTTT | TRBJ2-3 | TRBV12-1 | - | -
CASSLGVLAGVPGELFF | TGTGCCAGCAGCTTAGGAGTCCTAGCGGGAGTCCCCGGGGAGCTGTTTTTT | TRBJ2-2 | TRBV7-6 | TRBD2 | -
CASSSPSAQGTGELFF | TGTGCCAGCAGTTCACCAAGTGCCCAGGGCACCGGGGAGCTGTTTTTT | TRBJ2-2 | TRBV28 | - | few
CASSEVVATNEKLFF | TGTGCCAGCAGTGAGGTTGTTGCAACTAATGAAAAACTGTTTTTT | TRBJ1-4 | TRBV6-1 | - | -